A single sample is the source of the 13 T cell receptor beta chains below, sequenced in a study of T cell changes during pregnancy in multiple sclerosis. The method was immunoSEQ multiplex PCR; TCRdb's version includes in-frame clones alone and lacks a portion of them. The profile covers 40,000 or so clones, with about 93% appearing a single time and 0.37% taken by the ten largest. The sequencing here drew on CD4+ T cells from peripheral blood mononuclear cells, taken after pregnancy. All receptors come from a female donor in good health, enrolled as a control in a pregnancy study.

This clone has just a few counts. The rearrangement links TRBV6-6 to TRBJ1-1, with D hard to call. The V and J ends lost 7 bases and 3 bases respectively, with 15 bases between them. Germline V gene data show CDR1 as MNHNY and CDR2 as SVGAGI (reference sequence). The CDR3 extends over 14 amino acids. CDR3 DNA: TGTGCCAGCAAGAGGGTAGGGCCCCACACTGAAGCTTTCTTT. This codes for CASKRVGPHTEAFF.

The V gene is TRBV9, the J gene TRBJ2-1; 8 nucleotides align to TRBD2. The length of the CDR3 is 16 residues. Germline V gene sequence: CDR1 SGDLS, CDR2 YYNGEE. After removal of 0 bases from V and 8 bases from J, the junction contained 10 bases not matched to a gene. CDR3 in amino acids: CASSVVSSGSRDEQFF. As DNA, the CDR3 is TGTGCCAGCAGCGTAGTATCCAGCGGGAGTAGGGATGAGCAGTTCTTC.

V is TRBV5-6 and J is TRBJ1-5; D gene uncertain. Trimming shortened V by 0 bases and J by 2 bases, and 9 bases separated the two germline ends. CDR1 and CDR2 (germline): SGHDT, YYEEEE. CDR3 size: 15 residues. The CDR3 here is CASSLGPRGNQPQHF. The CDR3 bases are TGTGCCAGCAGCTTGGGACCCCGGGGCAATCAGCCCCAGCATTTT.

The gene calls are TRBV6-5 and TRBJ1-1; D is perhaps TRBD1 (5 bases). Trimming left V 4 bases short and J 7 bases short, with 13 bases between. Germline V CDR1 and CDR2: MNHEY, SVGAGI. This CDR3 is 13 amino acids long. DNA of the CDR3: TGTGCCAGCAGTTCCCGCAGGACAAATGAAGCTTTCTTT. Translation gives CASSSRRTNEAFF.

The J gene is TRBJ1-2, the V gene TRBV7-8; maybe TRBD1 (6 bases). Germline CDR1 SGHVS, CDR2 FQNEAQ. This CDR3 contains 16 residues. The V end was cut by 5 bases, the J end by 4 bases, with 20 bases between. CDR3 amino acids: CASSILQGTEGYGYTF. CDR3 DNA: TGTGCCAGCAGCATATTACAGGGCACAGAAGGCTATGGCTACACCTTC. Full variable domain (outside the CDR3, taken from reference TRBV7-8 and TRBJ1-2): GAGVSQSPRYKVAKRGQDVALRCDPISGHVSLFWYQQALGQGPEFLTYFQNEAQLDKSGLPSDRFFAERPEGSVSTLKIQRTQQEDSAVYLCASSILQGTEGYGYTFGSGTRLTVV.

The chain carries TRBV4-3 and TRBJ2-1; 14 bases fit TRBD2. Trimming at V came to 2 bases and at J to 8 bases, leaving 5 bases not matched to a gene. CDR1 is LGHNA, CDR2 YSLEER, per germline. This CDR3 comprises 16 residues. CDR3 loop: CASSQPGLAGVDEQFF. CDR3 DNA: TGCGCCAGCAGCCAACCGGGACTAGCGGGGGTGGATGAGCAGTTCTTC.

Written as DNA, the CDR3 is TGTGCCAGTAGTATCCAGACAGGGGGTAATGGCTACACCTTC. This translates into CASSIQTGGNGYTF. V usage is TRBV19 and J usage is TRBJ1-2; 9 bases match TRBD1. J lost 6 bases, V lost 3 bases, and 5 bases had no gene match. This CDR3 region has 14 residues. Germline V lookup: CDR1 LNHDA, CDR2 SQIVND (reference sequence).

The CDR3 sequence: CASSQDLRAYEQYF. CDR3 nucleotides: TGTGCCAGCAGCCAAGATCTACGGGCCTACGAGCAGTACTTC. The genes are TRBV4-2 and TRBJ2-7; D uncertain. Trimming took 0 bases from V and 2 from J, leaving 8 bases between them. This CDR3 is 14 amino acids long. CDR1 is LGHNA and CDR2 is YNFKEQ in the germline V gene.

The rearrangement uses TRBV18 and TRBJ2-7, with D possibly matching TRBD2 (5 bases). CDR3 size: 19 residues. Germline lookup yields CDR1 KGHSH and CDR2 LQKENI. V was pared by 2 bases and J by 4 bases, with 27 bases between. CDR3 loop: CASSPIIWAGPFTRYEQYF. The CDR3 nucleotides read TGTGCCAGCTCACCAATAATTTGGGCAGGCCCCTTCACTAGATACGAGCAGTACTTC.

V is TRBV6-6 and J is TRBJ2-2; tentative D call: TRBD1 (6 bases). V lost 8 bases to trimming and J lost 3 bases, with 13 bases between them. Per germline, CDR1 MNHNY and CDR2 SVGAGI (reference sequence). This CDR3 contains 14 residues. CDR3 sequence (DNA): TGTGCCAGCCGAGGAGAGGGGGACACCGGGGAGCTGTTTTTT. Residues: CASRGEGDTGELFF.

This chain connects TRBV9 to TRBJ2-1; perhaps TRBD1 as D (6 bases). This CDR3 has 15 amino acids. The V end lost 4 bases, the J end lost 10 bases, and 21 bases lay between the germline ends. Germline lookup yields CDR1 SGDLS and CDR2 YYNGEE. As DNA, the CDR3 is TGTGCCAGCAGCCCCGAGGGGGACCTAGGCAGGGAGCAGTTCTTC. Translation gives CASSPEGDLGREQFF.

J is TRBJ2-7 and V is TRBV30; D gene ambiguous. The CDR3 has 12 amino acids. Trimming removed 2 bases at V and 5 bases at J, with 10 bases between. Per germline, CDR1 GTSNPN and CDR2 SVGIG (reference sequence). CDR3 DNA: TGTGCCTGGAGTTTGGTCAGGAACGAGCAGTACTTC. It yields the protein CAWSLVRNEQYF. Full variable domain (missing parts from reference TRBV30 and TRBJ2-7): SQTIHQWPATLVQPVGSPLSLECTVEGTSNPNLYWYRQAAGRGLQLLFYSVGIGQISSEVPQNLSASRPQDRQFILSSKKLLLSDSGFYLCAWSLVRNEQYFGPGTRLTVT.

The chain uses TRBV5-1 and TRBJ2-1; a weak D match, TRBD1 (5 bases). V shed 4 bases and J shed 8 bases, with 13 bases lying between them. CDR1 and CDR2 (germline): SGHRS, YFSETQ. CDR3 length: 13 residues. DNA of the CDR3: TGCGCCAGCAGCCCCCCACAGGCAGATGAGCAGTTCTTC. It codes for CASSPPQADEQFF.